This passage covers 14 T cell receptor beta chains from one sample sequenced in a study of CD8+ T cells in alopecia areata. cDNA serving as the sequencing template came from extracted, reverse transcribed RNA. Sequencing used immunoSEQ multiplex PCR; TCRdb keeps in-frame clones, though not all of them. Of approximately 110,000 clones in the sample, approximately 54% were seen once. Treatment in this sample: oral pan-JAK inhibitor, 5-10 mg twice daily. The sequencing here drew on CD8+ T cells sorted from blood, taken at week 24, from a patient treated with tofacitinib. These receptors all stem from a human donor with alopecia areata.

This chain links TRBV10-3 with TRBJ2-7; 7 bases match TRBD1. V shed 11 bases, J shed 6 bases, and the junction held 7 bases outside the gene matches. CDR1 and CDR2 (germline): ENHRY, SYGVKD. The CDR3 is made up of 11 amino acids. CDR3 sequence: CAVAGGGEQYF. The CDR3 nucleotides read TGTGCCGTGGCAGGGGGTGGCGAGCAGTACTTC.

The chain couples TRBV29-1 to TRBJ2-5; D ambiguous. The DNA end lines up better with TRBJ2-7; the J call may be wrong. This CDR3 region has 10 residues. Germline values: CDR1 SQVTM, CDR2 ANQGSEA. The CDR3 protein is CSVLTYEQYF. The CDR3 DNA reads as TGCAGCGTTCTGACCTACGAGCAGTACTTC.

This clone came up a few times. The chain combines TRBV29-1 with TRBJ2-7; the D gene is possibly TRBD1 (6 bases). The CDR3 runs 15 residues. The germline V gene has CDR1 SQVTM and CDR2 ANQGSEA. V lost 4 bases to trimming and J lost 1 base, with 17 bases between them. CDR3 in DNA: TGCAGCGTTGTCCTGGTAGGGGGTGGGTCCTACGAGCAGTACTTC. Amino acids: CSVVLVGGGSYEQYF.

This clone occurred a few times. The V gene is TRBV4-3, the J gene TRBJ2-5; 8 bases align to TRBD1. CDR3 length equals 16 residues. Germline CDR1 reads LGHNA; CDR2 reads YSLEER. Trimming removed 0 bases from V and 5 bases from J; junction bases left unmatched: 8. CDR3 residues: CASSQDVAGGAETQYF. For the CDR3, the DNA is TGCGCCAGCAGCCAAGATGTTGCAGGGGGCGCGGAGACCCAGTACTTC.

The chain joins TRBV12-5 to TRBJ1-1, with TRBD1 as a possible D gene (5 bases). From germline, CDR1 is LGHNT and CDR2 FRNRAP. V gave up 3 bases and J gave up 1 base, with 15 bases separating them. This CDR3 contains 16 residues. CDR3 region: CASGFPRDRENTEAFF. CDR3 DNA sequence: TGTGCTAGTGGTTTCCCCCGGGACCGAGAGAACACTGAAGCTTTCTTT. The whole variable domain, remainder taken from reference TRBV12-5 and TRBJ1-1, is DARVTQTPRHKVTEMGQEVTMRCQPILGHNTVFWYRQTMMQGLELLAYFRNRAPLDDSGMPKDRFSAEMPDATLATLKIQPSEPRDSAVYFCASGFPRDRENTEAFFGQGTRLTVV.

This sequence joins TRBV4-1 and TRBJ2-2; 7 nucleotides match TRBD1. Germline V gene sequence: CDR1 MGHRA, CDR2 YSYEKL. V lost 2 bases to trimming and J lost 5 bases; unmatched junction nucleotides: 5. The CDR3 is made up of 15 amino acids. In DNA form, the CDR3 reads TGCGCCAGCAGCCAAACAGGGGTGTCTACCGGGGAGCTGTTTTTT. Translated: CASSQTGVSTGELFF.

The CDR3 bases are TGTGCCAGCAGCTTGGCTATTGTTCCAGGTTTCTCCTACGAGCAGTACTTC. This translates into CASSLAIVPGFSYEQYF. This sequence joins TRBV5-6 and TRBJ2-7, with D hard to call. The germline CDR1 and CDR2 sequences are SGHDT and YYEEEE. Trimming shortened V by 0 bases and J by 0 bases, and 16 bases separated the two germline ends. The CDR3 spans 17 residues.

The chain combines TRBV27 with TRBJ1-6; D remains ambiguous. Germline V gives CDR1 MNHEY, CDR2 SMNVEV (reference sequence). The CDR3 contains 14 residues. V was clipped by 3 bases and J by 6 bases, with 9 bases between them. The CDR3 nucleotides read TGTGCCAGCAGTTTCGGTGGGAGTAATTCACCCCTCCACTTT. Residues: CASSFGGSNSPLHF.

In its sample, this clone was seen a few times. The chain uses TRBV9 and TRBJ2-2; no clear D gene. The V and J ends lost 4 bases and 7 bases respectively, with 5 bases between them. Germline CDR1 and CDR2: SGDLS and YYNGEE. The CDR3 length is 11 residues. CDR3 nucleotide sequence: TGTGCCAGCAGCCTCGTCGGGGAGCTGTTTTTT. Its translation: CASSLVGELFF.

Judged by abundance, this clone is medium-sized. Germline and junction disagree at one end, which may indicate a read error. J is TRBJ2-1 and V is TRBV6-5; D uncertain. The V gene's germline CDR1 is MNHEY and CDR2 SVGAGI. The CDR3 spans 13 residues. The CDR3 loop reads CASSEDSNNEQFF. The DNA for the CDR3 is TGTGCCAGCAGTGAAGACTCCAACAATGAGCAGTTCTTC.

The CDR3 DNA reads as TGTGCCAGTAGTACAAATTGGAACCTGGGCACTGAAGCTTTCTTT. Translating it yields CASSTNWNLGTEAFF. The chain combines TRBV19 with TRBJ1-1; D gene uncertain. The V gene lost 4 bases and the J gene lost 4 bases, with 16 bases spanning the gap. This CDR3 contains 15 residues. Germline CDR1 and CDR2: LNHDA and SQIVND (reference sequence).

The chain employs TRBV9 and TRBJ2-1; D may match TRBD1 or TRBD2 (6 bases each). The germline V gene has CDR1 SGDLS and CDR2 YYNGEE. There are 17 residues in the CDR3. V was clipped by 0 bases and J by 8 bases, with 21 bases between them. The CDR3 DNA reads TGTGCCAGCAGCGTAGAGGCCCGAGGGGGGCCCGACTATGAGCAGTTCTTC. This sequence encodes CASSVEARGGPDYEQFF.

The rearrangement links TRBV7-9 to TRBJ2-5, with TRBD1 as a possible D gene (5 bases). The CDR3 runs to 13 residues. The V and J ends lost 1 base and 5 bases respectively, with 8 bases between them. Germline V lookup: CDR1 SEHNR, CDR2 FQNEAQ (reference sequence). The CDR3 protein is CASSLDAGETQYF. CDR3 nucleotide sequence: TGTGCCAGCAGCTTAGACGCAGGGGAGACCCAGTACTTC. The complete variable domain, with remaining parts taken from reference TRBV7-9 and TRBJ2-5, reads DTGVSQNPRHKITKRGQNVTFRCDPISEHNRLYWYRQTLGQGPEFLTYFQNEAQLEKSRLLSDRFSAERPKGSFSTLEIQRTEQGDSAMYLCASSLDAGETQYFGPGTRLLVL.

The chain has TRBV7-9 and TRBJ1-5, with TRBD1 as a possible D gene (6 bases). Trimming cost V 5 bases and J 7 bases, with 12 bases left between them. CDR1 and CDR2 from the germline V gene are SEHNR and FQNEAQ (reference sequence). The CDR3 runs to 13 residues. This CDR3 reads CASSLGQDQPQHF. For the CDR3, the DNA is TGTGCCAGCAGCCTGGGACAAGACCAGCCCCAGCATTTT.